The 3 T cell receptor beta chains below all came from one sample that was sequenced in a study of T cells in Graves' hyperthyroidism and ophthalmopathy. The source material, RNA transcripts, was used to amplify TCR beta CDR3 regions. The TCR CDR3 first-round RT-PCR relied on the HTBI primer set. In TCRdb, the multiplex PCR reads were re-called with MiXCR into one record per CDR3 protein. The sample lists 250,000 to 400,000 distinct CDR3 sequences, roughly 13% occurring once. The sequenced sample was blood. The receptor source for this set is a woman in her 40s with Graves' ophthalmopathy.

The V gene is TRBV19, the J gene TRBJ2-4; no clear D gene. The CDR3 has 14 amino acids. CDR1 LNHDA and CDR2 SQIVND come from the germline V gene (reference sequence). The V and J ends lost 0 bases and 8 bases respectively, with 11 bases between them. The CDR3 loop reads CASSIDLEVHIQYF. CDR3 DNA sequence: TGTGCCAGTAGTATAGATTTAGAAGTTCACATTCAGTACTTC.

There are a few counts of this clonotype. This chain joins TRBV19 and TRBJ2-3, with 9 bases matching TRBD1. V gave up 2 bases and J gave up 1 base; unmatched junction bases: 1. Germline V gene data show CDR1 as LNHDA and CDR2 as SQIVND (reference sequence). The CDR3 totals 15 residues. In DNA form, the CDR3 reads TGTGCCAGTAGTATAAGACAGGGGGGCACAGATACGCAGTATTTT. Its translation is CASSIRQGGTDTQYF.

This chain connects TRBV27 to TRBJ1-4; D may be TRBD1 (5 bases). Trimming took 9 bases from V and 10 from J, leaving 27 bases between them. From germline, CDR1 is MNHEY and CDR2 SMNVEV (reference sequence). The CDR3 totals 16 residues. The CDR3 region has the DNA TGTGCCAGTAGAAACAGTCCGGACACAACTCTTGGAAAACTGTTTTTT. Its translation: CASRNSPDTTLGKLFF.